This T cell receptor beta chain is from a study of CD8 T cells in ankylosing spondylitis. Molecular-barcoded quantitative 5'-RACE produced these TCR beta libraries. TCRdb re-derived calls from the 5' RACE reads in MiXCR, one entry per CDR3 protein. The top ten hold more than 6.5% of the sample, which has approximately 220,000 distinct CDR3 sequences, roughly 24% seen once. This clonotype was observed once. The CDR3 spans 13 residues. Germline CDR1 is DFQATT and CDR2 is SNEGSKA (reference sequence). Trimming at V came to 3 bases and at J to 2 bases, leaving 1 base not matched to a gene. The sequencing input was blood, either unsorted or a sorted T cell fraction (not recorded which). The chain joins TRBV20-1 to TRBJ2-7; 10 bases match TRBD1. The TCR was taken from a male donor with ankylosing spondylitis or in good health (not recorded which). In DNA, the CDR3 is TGCAGTGCTAGGACAGGGGGCGCCTACGAGCAGTACTTC. This gives the protein CSARTGGAYEQYF.